One and the same sample provided the 8 T cell receptor beta chains below, sequenced in a study of blood T cell repertoires in COVID-19. Clones were sequenced by immunoSEQ multiplex PCR, and TCRdb holds only the in-frame ones, with some missing. The repertoire holds about 180,000 clones, with about 88% as singletons. The sequenced sample was peripheral blood. These receptors all stem from a man between 18 and 29 years old who had recovered from COVID-19.

This clone was seen a single time. This sequence joins TRBV28 and TRBJ1-5, with 7 bases identical to TRBD1. This CDR3 is built from 15 residues. The V segment lost 6 bases and the J segment 2 bases; nucleotides outside the gene matches: 7. The germline CDR1 and CDR2 sequences are MDHEN and SYDVKM. The CDR3 DNA follows: TGTGCCAGCAGGAACCACCAGGGGGGCAATCAGCCCCAGCATTTT. This gives the protein CASRNHQGGNQPQHF.

The chain has TRBV28 and TRBJ1-6; tentatively, D is TRBD1 (6 bases). CDR1 and CDR2 from the germline V gene are MDHEN and SYDVKM. This CDR3 has 14 residues. V gave up 2 bases and J gave up 7 bases, with 9 bases separating them. In DNA, the CDR3 is TGTGCCAGCAGTTTAGGACAGCGAAATTCACCCCTCCACTTT. It is translated as CASSLGQRNSPLHF.

V gene TRBV28 combines with J gene TRBJ1-4; 9 bases match TRBD1. CDR1 is MDHEN and CDR2 is SYDVKM in the germline V gene. The CDR3 length is 14 residues. V lost 5 bases and J lost 8; bases outside the gene matches: 6. CDR3 sequence (DNA): TGTGCCAGCAGTCAACAGGGGGCGAGGGAAAAACTGTTTTTT. The encoded protein is CASSQQGAREKLFF.

The chain links TRBV19 to TRBJ2-2; the match to TRBD1 covers 10 bases. CDR1 and CDR2 (germline): LNHDA, SQIVND (reference sequence). This CDR3 has 15 residues. Germline trimming cut 8 bases from V and 5 bases from J; bases unmatched to any gene: 8. The CDR3: CASSPRTGGTGELFF. The CDR3 nucleotides are TGTGCCAGTTCTCCTCGGACAGGGGGTACCGGGGAGCTGTTTTTT.

V gene TRBV12-3 or TRBV12-4 combines with J gene TRBJ2-7, with a weak D call TRBD2 (6 bases). The length of the CDR3 is 13 residues. With 4 bases removed from V and 2 bases from J, the gap between germline ends came to 9 bases. DNA for the CDR3: TGTGCCAGCAGTTCAATAGCGGCCTACGAGCAGTACTTC. It translates to CASSSIAAYEQYF.

This chain's CDR3 is CASSLAIGIFAGELFF. The CDR3 DNA sequence: TGTGCCAGCAGCTTAGCGATCGGGATTTTTGCCGGGGAGCTGTTTTTT. The chain links TRBV7-2 to TRBJ2-2; D might be TRBD2 (5 bases). The V end lost 0 bases, the J end lost 6 bases, and 14 bases lay between the germline ends. The CDR3 length is 16 residues. From germline, CDR1 is SGHTA and CDR2 FQGNSA.

The chain couples TRBV9 to TRBJ2-7; tentative D call: TRBD1 (7 bases). CDR3 size: 14 residues. Germline V gene data show CDR1 as SGDLS and CDR2 as YYNGEE. V was clipped by 0 bases and J by 7 bases, with 14 bases between them. CDR3 loop: CASSVADRAGEQYF. DNA for the CDR3: TGTGCCAGCAGCGTAGCCGACAGGGCGGGGGAGCAGTACTTC.

V gene TRBV27 combines with J gene TRBJ2-7, with 8 bases that match TRBD1. Germline V gives CDR1 MNHEY, CDR2 SMNVEV (reference sequence). With 3 bases clipped from V and 2 bases from J, the junction kept 3 bases outside the gene matches. The CDR3 totals 14 residues. CDR3 DNA: TGTGCCAGCAGTTTGACAGGGGATGCCTACGAGCAGTACTTC. This translates into CASSLTGDAYEQYF.